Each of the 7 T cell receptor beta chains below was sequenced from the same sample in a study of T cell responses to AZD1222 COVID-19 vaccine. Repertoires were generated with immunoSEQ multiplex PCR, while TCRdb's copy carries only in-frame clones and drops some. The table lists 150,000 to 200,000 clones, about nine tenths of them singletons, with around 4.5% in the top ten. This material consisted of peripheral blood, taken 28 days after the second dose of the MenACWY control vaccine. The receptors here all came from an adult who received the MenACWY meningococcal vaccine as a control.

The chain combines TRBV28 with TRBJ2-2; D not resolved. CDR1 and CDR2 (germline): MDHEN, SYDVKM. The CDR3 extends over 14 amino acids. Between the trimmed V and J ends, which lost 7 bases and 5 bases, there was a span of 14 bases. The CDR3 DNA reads TGTGCCAGCACCCCGCAACCAGGAACCGGGGAGCTGTTTTTT. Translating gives CASTPQPGTGELFF. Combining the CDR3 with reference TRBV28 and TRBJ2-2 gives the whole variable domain DVKVTQSSRYLVKRTGEKVFLECVQDMDHENMFWYRQDPGLGLRLIYFSYDVKMKEKGDIPEGYSVSREKKERFSLILESASTNQTSMYLCASTPQPGTGELFFGEGSRLTVL.

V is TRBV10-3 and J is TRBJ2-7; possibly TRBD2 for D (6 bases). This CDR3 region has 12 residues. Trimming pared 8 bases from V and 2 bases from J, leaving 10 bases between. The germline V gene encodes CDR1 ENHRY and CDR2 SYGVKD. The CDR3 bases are TGTGCCATCGCTGGAGGGACCTACGAGCAGTACTTC. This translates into CAIAGGTYEQYF.

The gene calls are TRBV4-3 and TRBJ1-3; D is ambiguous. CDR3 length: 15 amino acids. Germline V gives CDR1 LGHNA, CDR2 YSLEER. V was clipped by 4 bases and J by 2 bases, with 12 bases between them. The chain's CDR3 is CASSPQIGAGNTIYF. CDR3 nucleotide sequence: TGCGCCAGCAGCCCGCAGATAGGAGCTGGAAACACCATATATTTT.

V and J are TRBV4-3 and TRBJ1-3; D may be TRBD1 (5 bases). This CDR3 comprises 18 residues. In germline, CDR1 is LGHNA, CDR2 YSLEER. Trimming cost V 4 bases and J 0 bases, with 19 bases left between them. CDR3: CASSRGRERQFSGNTIYF. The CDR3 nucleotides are TGCGCCAGCAGCCGGGGTAGGGAGCGACAGTTCTCTGGAAACACCATATATTTT.

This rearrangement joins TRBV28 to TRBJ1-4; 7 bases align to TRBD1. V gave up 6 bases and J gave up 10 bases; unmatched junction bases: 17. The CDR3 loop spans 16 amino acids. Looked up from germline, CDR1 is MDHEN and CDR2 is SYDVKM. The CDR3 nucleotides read TGTGCCAGCAGGACCCCTGACAGGGCGAGTAGTGTAAAACTGTTTTTT. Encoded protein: CASRTPDRASSVKLFF.

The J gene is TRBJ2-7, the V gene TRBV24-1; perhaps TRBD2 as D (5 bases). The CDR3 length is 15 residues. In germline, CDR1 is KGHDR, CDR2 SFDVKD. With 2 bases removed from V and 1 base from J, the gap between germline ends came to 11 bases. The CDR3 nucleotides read TGTGCCACCAGTGATTCCCGGCGGACTTCCTACGAGCAGTACTTC. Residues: CATSDSRRTSYEQYF.

The CDR3 DNA follows: TGTGCCAGCAGACGGACTAGCGGGAGTGGCGAGCAGTACTTC. The encoded protein is CASRRTSGSGEQYF. This chain uses TRBV11-3 with TRBJ2-7; 13 bases line up with TRBD2. The V and J ends lost 6 bases and 6 bases, in that order; junction bases with no gene match: 5. CDR3 length: 14 residues. Germline-derived CDR1 and CDR2 are SGHNT and YENEEA.